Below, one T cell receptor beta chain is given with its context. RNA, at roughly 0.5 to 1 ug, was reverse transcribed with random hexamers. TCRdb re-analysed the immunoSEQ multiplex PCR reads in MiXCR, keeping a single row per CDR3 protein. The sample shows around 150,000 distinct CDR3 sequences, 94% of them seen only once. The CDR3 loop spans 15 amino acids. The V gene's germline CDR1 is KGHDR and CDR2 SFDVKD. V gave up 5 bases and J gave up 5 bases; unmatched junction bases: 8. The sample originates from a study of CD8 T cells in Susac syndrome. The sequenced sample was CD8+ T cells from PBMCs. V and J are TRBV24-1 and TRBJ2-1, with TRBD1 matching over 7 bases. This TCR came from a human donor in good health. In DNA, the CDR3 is TGTGCCACCAGTGCCCTTTCGACAGGGAACAATGAGCAGTTCTTC. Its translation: CATSALSTGNNEQFF.